The subject of this entry is one T cell receptor beta chain. The sample belongs to a study of blood T cell repertoires in COVID-19. In the study overall: The United States, Italy and Spain supplied acute and convalescent COVID-19 samples.

V was clipped by 5 bases and J by 2 bases, with 9 bases between them. This CDR3 has 13 residues. The germline CDR1 and CDR2 sequences are SGHKS and YYEKEE (reference sequence). The authors' processing: From reference gene primer amplification, estimates of nucleated cell counts were derived. The table came from immunoSEQ multiplex PCR; TCRdb's copy has only in-frame clones and leaves some out. V, J and clone size were drawn from that table, and D and trimming were deduced from the DNA. The data hold 150,000 or so clones, with almost 85% observed a single time. This chain joins TRBV5-5 and TRBJ2-3, with D possibly matching TRBD2 (5 bases). The sequence came from a man aged 35 to 55 who had recovered from COVID-19. The sequenced sample consisted of peripheral blood. The CDR3 DNA follows: TGTGCCAGCAGTCAGGACTTCACAGATACGCAGTATTTT. Translation gives CASSQDFTDTQYF. Together with reference TRBV5-5 and TRBJ2-3, the CDR3 gives the full variable domain: DAGVTQSPTHLIKTRGQQVTLRCSPISGHKSVSWYQQVLGQGPQFIFQYYEKEERGRGNFPDRFSARQFPNYSSELNVNALLLGDSALYLCASSQDFTDTQYFGPGTRLTVL.